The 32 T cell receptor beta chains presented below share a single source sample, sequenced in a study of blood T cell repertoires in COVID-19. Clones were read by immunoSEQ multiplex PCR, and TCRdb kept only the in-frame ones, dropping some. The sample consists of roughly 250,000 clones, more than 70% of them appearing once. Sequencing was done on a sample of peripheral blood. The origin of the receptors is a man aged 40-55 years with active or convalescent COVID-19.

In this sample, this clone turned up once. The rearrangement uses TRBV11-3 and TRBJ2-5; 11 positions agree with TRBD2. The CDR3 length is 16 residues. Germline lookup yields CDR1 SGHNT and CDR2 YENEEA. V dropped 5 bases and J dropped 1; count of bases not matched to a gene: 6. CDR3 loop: CASSPRLAGRQETQYF. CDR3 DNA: TGTGCCAGCAGCCCGAGACTAGCGGGGCGCCAAGAGACCCAGTACTTC.

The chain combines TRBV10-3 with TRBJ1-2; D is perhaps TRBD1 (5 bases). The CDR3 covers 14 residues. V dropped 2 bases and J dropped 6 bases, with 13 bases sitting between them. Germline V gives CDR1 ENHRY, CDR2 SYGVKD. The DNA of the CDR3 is TGTGCCATCAGTGAGAGTGACAGAAAAAATGGCTACACCTTC. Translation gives CAISESDRKNGYTF.

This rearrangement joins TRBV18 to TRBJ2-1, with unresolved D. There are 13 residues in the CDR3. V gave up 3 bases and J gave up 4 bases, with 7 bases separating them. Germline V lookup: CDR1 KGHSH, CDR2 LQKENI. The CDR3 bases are TGTGCCAGCTCACCTACGGAGTACAATGAGCAGTTCTTC. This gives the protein CASSPTEYNEQFF.

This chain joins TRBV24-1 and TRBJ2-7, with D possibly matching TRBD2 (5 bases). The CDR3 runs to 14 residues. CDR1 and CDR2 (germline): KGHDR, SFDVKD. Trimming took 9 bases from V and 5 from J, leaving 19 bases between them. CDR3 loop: CATSPDGFGDEQYF. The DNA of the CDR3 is TGTGCCACCTCCCCGGACGGGTTCGGGGACGAGCAGTACTTC.

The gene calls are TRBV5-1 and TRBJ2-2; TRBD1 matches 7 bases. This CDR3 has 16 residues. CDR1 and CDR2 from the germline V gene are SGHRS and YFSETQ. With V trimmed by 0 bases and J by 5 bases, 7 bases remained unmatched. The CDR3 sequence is CASSLGARGITGELFF. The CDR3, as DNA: TGCGCCAGCAGCTTGGGGGCCAGGGGGATAACCGGGGAGCTGTTTTTT.

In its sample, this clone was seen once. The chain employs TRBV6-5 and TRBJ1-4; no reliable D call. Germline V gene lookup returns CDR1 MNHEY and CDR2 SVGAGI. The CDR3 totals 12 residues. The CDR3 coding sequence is TGTCACTACCATAAAACTAATGAAAAACTGTTTTTT. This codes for CHYHKTNEKLFF.

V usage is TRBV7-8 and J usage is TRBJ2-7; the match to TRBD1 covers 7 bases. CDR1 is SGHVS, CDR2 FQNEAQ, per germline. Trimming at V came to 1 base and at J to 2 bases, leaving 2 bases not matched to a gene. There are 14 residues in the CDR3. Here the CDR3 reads CASSLGQGAYEQYF. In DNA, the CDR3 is TGTGCCAGCAGCTTAGGACAGGGCGCCTACGAGCAGTACTTC.

The chain's CDR3 is CATSRRTGLAGNTIYF. The CDR3 DNA follows: TGTGCCACCAGCAGACGGACAGGGTTAGCTGGAAACACCATATATTTT. The chain is built from TRBV15 and TRBJ1-3, with 8 bases lining up with TRBD1. CDR3 length: 16 amino acids. V shed 2 bases, J shed 2 bases, and the junction held 5 bases outside the gene matches. Per germline, CDR1 LNHNV and CDR2 YYDKDF (reference sequence).

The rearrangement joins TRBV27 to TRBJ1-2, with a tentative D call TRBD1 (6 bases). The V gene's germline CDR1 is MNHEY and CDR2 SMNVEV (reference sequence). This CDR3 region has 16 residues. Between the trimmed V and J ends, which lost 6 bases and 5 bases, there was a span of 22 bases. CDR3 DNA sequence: TGTGCCAGCAGCCCATCTTTGCAGGGACAAGCATATGGCTACACCTTC. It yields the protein CASSPSLQGQAYGYTF.

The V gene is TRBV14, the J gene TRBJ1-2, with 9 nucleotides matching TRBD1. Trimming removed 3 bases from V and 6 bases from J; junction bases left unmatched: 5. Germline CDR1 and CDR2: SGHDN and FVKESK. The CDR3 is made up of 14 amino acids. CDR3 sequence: CASSHAGTGNGYTF. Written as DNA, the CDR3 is TGTGCCAGCAGCCATGCCGGGACAGGGAATGGCTACACCTTC.

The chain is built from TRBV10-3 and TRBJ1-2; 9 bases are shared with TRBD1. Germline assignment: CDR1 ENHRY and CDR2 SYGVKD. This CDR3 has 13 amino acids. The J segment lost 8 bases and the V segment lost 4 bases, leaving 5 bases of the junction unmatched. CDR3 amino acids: CAISGDRGGGYTF. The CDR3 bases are TGTGCCATCAGTGGTGACAGGGGGGGAGGCTACACCTTC.

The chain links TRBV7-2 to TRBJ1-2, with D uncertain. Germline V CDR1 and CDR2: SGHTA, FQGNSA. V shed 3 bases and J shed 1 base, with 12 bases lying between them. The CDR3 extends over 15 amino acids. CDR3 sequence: CASSFTVGVNYGYTF. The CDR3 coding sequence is TGTGCCAGCAGCTTCACTGTGGGAGTTAACTATGGCTACACCTTC. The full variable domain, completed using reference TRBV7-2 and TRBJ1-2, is GAGVSQSPSNKVTEKGKDVELRCDPISGHTALYWYRQSLGQGLEFLIYFQGNSAPDKSGLPSDRFSAERTGGSVSTLTIQRTQQEDSAVYLCASSFTVGVNYGYTFGSGTRLTVV.

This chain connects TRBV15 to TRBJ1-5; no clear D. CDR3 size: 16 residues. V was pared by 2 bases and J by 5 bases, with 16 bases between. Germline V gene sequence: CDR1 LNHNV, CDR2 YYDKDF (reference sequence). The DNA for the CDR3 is TGTGCCACCAGCAGACCCGAGGGCAGAAAGGATCAGCCCCAGCATTTT. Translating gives CATSRPEGRKDQPQHF.

CDR3 DNA sequence: TGCGCCAGCAGCAACACCGGGACAGGGCGCACAGATACGCAGTATTTT. Encoded protein: CASSNTGTGRTDTQYF. The V and J genes are TRBV4-3 and TRBJ2-3, with 9 nucleotides matching TRBD1. The CDR3 spans 16 residues. Germline V gives CDR1 LGHNA, CDR2 YSLEER. With 5 bases clipped from V and 1 base from J, the junction kept 7 bases outside the gene matches.

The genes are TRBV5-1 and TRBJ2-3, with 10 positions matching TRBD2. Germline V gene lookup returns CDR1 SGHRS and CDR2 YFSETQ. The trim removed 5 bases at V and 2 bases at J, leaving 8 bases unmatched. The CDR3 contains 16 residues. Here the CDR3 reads CASRLRTSGNTDTQYF. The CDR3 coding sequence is TGCGCCAGCAGACTCCGGACTAGCGGTAACACAGATACGCAGTATTTT.

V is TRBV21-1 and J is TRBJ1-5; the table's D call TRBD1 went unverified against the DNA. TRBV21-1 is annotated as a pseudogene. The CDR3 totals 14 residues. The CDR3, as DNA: TGTGCCAGCAGCAATGGTTCAGGGAATCAGCCCCAGCATTTT. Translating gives CASSNGSGNQPQHF.

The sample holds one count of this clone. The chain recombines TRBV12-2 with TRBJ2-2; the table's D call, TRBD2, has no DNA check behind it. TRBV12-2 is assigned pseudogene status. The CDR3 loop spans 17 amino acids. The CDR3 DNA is TGTGCAAGTCGCTGGCCGGGACTAGCGTTTGTCGCCGGGGAGCTGTTTTTT. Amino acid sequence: CASRWPGLAFVAGELFF.

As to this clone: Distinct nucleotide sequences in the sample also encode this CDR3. CDR3 nucleotide sequence: TGTGCCTGGAGTCGGGGTTATGGCTACACCTTC. Protein: CAWSRGYGYTF. The chain is built from TRBV30 and TRBJ1-2; D unclear. The CDR3 length is 11 residues. Between the trimmed V and J ends, which lost 2 bases and 5 bases, there was a span of 6 bases. In germline, CDR1 is GTSNPN, CDR2 SVGIG (reference sequence).

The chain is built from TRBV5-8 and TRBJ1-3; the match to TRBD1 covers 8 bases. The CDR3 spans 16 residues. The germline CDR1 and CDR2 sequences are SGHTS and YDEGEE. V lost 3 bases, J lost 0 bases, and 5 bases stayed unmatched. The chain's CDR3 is CASSWGQVTSGNTIYF. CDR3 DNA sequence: TGTGCCAGCAGCTGGGGACAGGTTACCTCTGGAAACACCATATATTTT. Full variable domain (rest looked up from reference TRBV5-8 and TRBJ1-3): EAGVTQSPTHLIKTRGQQATLRCSPISGHTSVYWYQQALGLGLQFLLWYDEGEERNRGNFPPRFSGRQFPNYSSELNVNALELEDSALYLCASSWGQVTSGNTIYFGEGSWLTVV.

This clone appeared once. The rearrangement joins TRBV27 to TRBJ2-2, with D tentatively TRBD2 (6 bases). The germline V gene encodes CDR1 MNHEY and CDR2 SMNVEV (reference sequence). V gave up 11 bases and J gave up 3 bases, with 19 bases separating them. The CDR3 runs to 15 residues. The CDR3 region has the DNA TGTGCCGGCAAGACTAGTTCCTCGTACACCGGGGAGCTGTTTTTT. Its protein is CAGKTSSSYTGELFF.

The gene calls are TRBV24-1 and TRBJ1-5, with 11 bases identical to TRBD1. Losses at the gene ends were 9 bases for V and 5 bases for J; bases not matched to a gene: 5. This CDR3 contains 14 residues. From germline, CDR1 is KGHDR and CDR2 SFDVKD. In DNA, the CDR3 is TGTGCCACCGCGGGACAGGGGGACCATCAGCCCCAGCATTTT. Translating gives CATAGQGDHQPQHF.

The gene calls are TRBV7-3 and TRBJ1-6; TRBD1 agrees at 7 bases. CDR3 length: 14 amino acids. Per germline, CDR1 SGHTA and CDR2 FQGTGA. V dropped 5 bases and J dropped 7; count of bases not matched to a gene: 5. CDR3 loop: CASSPGTANSPLHF. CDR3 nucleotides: TGTGCCAGCAGCCCCGGGACAGCCAATTCACCCCTCCACTTT. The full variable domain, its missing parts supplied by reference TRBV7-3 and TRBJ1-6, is GAGVSQTPSNKVTEKGKYVELRCDPISGHTALYWYRQSLGQGPEFLIYFQGTGAADDSGLPNDRFFAVRPEGSVSTLKIQRTERGDSAVYLCASSPGTANSPLHFGNGTRLTVT.

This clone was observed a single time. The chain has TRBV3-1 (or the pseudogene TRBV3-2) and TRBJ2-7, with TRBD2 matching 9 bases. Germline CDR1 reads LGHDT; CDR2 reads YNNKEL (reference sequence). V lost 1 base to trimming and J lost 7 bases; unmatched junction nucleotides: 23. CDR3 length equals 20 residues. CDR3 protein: CASSQVGGTSSIEVAGEQYF. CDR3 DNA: TGTGCCAGCAGCCAAGTAGGAGGGACTAGCTCGATTGAGGTAGCCGGGGAGCAGTACTTC.

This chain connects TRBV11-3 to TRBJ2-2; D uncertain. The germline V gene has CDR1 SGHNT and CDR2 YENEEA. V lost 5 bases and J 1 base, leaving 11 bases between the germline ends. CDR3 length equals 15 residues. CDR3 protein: CASSLRALNTGELFF. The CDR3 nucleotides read TGTGCCAGCAGCCTGCGAGCATTGAACACCGGGGAGCTGTTTTTT.

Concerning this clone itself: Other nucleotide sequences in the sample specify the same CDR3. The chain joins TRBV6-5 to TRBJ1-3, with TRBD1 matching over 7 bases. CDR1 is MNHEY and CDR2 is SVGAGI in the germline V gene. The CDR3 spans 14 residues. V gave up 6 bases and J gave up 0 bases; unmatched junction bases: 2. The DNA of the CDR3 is TGTGCCAGCAGGGACAGGAGCTCTGGAAACACCATATATTTT. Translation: CASRDRSSGNTIYF.

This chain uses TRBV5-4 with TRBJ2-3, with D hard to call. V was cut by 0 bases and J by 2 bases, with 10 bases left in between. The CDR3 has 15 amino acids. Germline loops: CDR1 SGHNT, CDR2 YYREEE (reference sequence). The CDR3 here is CASSLDQRNTDTQYF. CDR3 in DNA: TGTGCCAGCAGCTTGGATCAGCGTAACACAGATACGCAGTATTTT.

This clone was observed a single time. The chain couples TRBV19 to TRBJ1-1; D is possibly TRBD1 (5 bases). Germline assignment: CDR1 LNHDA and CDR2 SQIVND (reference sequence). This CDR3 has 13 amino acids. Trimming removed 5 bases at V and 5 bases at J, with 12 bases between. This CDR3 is CASSLWGRTEAFF. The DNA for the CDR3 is TGTGCCAGTAGTCTCTGGGGGAGGACTGAAGCTTTCTTT.

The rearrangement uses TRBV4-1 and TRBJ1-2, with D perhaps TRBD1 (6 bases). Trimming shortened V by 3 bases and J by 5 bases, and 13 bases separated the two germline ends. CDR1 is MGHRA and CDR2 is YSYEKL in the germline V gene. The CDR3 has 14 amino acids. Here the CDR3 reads CASSHRTVGYGYTF. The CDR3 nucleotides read TGCGCCAGCAGCCACCGGACAGTGGGATATGGCTACACCTTC.

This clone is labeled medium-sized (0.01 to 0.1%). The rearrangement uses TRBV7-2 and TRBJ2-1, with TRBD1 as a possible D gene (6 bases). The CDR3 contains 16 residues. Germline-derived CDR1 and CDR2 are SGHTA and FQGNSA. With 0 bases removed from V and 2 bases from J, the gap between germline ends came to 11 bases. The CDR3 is CASSLAGAGAYNEQFF. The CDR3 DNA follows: TGTGCCAGCAGCTTAGCGGGAGCAGGGGCCTACAATGAGCAGTTCTTC. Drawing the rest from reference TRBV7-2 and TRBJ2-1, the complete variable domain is GAGVSQSPSNKVTEKGKDVELRCDPISGHTALYWYRQSLGQGLEFLIYFQGNSAPDKSGLPSDRFSAERTGGSVSTLTIQRTQQEDSAVYLCASSLAGAGAYNEQFFGPGTRLTVL.

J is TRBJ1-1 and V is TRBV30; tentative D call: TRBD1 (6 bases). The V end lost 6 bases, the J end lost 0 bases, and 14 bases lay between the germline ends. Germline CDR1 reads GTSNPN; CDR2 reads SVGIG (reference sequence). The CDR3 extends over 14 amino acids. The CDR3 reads CACPTGPLNTEAFF. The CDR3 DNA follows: TGTGCCTGCCCTACAGGGCCCTTGAACACTGAAGCTTTCTTT.

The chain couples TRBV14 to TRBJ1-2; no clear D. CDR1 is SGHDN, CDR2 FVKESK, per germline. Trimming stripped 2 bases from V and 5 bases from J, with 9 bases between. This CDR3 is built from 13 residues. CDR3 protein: CASSQNQVYGYTF. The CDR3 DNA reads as TGTGCCAGCAGCCAAAACCAGGTTTATGGCTACACCTTC.

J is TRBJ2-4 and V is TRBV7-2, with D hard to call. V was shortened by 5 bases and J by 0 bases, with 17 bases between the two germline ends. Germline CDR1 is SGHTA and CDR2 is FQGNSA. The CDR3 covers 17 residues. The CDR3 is CASSPSYVELAKNIQYF. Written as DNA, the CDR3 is TGTGCCAGCAGCCCGTCATATGTCGAGCTAGCCAAAAACATTCAGTACTTC.